The next 23 T cell receptor beta chains were all read from a single sample in a study of T cells in Graves' hyperthyroidism and ophthalmopathy. Template material for amplifying TCR beta CDR3 regions consisted of RNA transcripts. RT-PCR in the first round (using the HTBI primer set) targeted the TCR CDR3. A single record per CDR3 protein comes from TCRdb applying MiXCR to the multiplex PCR reads. Among 450,000 to 650,000 distinct CDR3 sequences listed, roughly 15% were seen once. Specimen: blood. Source of these receptors: a woman under 30 with Graves' ophthalmopathy.

This clonotype was picked up many times. The J gene is TRBJ2-1, the V gene TRBV28; 7 nucleotides agree with TRBD2. The V gene's germline CDR1 is MDHEN and CDR2 SYDVKM. The CDR3 loop spans 12 amino acids. J gave up 8 bases and V 7 bases, and 5 bases lay outside the gene matches. This chain's CDR3 is CASMLAGDEQFF. In nucleotides, the CDR3 is TGTGCCAGCATGCTGGCGGGAGATGAGCAGTTCTTC.

This clonotype was seen repeatedly, ten times or more. The gene calls are TRBV7-9 and TRBJ2-1; 13 nucleotides align to TRBD2. Germline CDR1 and CDR2: SEHNR and FQNEAQ (reference sequence). The CDR3 totals 19 residues. Trimming took 1 base from V and 0 from J; bases not matched to a gene: 6. This CDR3 is CASSLGPLAGGPSYNEQFF. The CDR3 coding sequence is TGTGCCAGCAGCTTAGGCCCACTAGCGGGGGGGCCCTCCTACAATGAGCAGTTCTTC.

V and J are TRBV7-2 and TRBJ1-2, with TRBD1 as a possible D gene (5 bases). V lost 5 bases, J lost 2 bases, and 15 bases lay in between. The CDR3 contains 15 residues. Germline CDR1 is SGHTA and CDR2 is FQGNSA. This chain's CDR3 is CASSHWVGDNYGYTF. Written as DNA, the CDR3 is TGTGCCAGCAGCCACTGGGTTGGGGACAACTATGGCTACACCTTC.

There are many counts of this clonotype. This rearrangement joins TRBV7-2 to TRBJ1-1; D unresolved. The germline V gene has CDR1 SGHTA and CDR2 FQGNSA. The V gene lost 2 bases and the J gene lost 4 bases, with 11 bases spanning the gap. The CDR3 sequence is 14 residues long. CDR3 amino acids: CASSLSLLSTEAFF. The CDR3 nucleotides read TGTGCCAGCAGCTTAAGCCTGCTTAGCACTGAAGCTTTCTTT.

This clonotype was recorded many times. CDR3 residues: CASSPRRGELSTDTQYF. The DNA of the CDR3 is TGTGCCAGCAGCCCACGGAGGGGGGAATTAAGCACAGATACGCAGTATTTT. This chain uses TRBV28 with TRBJ2-3, with D perhaps matching TRBD1 or TRBD2 (6 bases each). The CDR3 sequence is 17 residues long. The V end was cut by 6 bases, the J end by 0 bases, with 19 bases between. The germline gives CDR1 MDHEN, CDR2 SYDVKM. Complete variable domain (other parts from reference TRBV28 and TRBJ2-3): DVKVTQSSRYLVKRTGEKVFLECVQDMDHENMFWYRQDPGLGLRLIYFSYDVKMKEKGDIPEGYSVSREKKERFSLILESASTNQTSMYLCASSPRRGELSTDTQYFGPGTRLTVL.

The table lists this clonotype with many counts. This chain links TRBV6-5 with TRBJ1-1; tentative D call: TRBD1 (5 bases). The CDR3 loop spans 15 amino acids. Per germline, CDR1 MNHEY and CDR2 SVGAGI. Between the trimmed V and J ends, which lost 0 bases and 0 bases, there was a span of 8 bases. CDR3 nucleotides: TGTGCCAGCAGTTACTCGGACACGCTGAACACTGAAGCTTTCTTT. Its protein product is CASSYSDTLNTEAFF.

This clonotype was seen more than once but under ten times. This rearrangement joins TRBV5-6 to TRBJ2-5; TRBD2 might be the D (5 bases). Trimming took off 2 bases at V and 3 bases at J, with 8 bases between the two ends. The CDR3 consists of 13 residues. Germline values: CDR1 SGHDT, CDR2 YYEEEE. The CDR3 sequence is CASSFWGEETQYF. CDR3 sequence (DNA): TGTGCCAGCAGCTTTTGGGGAGAAGAGACCCAGTACTTC. Full variable domain (remainder filled in from reference TRBV5-6 and TRBJ2-5): DAGVTQSPTHLIKTRGQQVTLRCSPKSGHDTVSWYQQALGQGPQFIFQYYEEEERQRGNFPDRFSGHQFPNYSSELNVNALLLGDSALYLCASSFWGEETQYFGPGTRLLVL.

This clonotype was seen at least ten times. The V call is TRBV27, the J call TRBJ1-1; D gene uncertain. V gave up 3 bases and J gave up 0 bases, with 14 bases separating them. The CDR3 is made up of 16 amino acids. CDR1 and CDR2 from the germline V gene are MNHEY and SMNVEV (reference sequence). CDR3 loop: CASSFNPDRLNTEAFF. CDR3 in DNA: TGTGCCAGCAGTTTCAACCCGGACCGTTTGAACACTGAAGCTTTCTTT.

This clonotype was picked up many times. This chain connects TRBV12-3 or TRBV12-4 to TRBJ2-7; TRBD1 matches 7 bases. The length of the CDR3 is 15 residues. V shed 6 bases, J shed 3 bases, and the junction held 11 bases outside the gene matches. CDR3: CASRMGIRQGYEQYF. The CDR3 DNA reads as TGTGCCAGCAGGATGGGGATCCGACAGGGCTACGAGCAGTACTTC.

The rearrangement uses TRBV5-5 and TRBJ2-3; no definite D call. This CDR3 spans 13 amino acids. V lost 1 base to trimming and J lost 5 bases, with 8 bases between them. The germline gives CDR1 SGHKS, CDR2 YYEKEE (reference sequence). The CDR3 DNA reads TGTGCCAGCAGCTTGTCCAGTGGAGATACGCAGTATTTT. Its translation: CASSLSSGDTQYF. The full variable domain, completed using reference TRBV5-5 and TRBJ2-3, is DAGVTQSPTHLIKTRGQQVTLRCSPISGHKSVSWYQQVLGQGPQFIFQYYEKEERGRGNFPDRFSARQFPNYSSELNVNALLLGDSALYLCASSLSSGDTQYFGPGTRLTVL.

Concerning this clonotype itself: A much bigger clone sits one base away, suggesting this may be a read error. This sequence joins TRBV5-1 and TRBJ2-7; D is ambiguous. Germline lookup yields CDR1 SGHRS and CDR2 YFSETQ. This CDR3 contains 12 residues. V dropped 7 bases and J dropped 6 bases, with 14 bases sitting between them. CDR3 sequence: CASGRNYGEQYF. The CDR3 DNA follows: TGCGCCAGCGGCCGCAACTACGGCGAGCAGTACTTC.

This clonotype was counted many times. The V and J genes are TRBV6-1 and TRBJ2-7; D might be TRBD1 (5 bases). Trimming pared 5 bases from V and 7 bases from J, leaving 15 bases between. This CDR3 has 13 residues. Germline CDR1 reads MNHNS; CDR2 reads SASEGT. Written as DNA, the CDR3 is TGTGCCAGCAGTTCCTCCACAGGTTTTGAGCAGTACTTC. Amino acid sequence: CASSSSTGFEQYF.

This clonotype was detected many times. The chain is built from TRBV7-2 and TRBJ2-5; 15 bases are a match to TRBD2. With V trimmed by 5 bases and J by 11 bases, 9 bases remained unmatched. Germline values: CDR1 SGHTA, CDR2 FQGNSA. This CDR3 contains 15 residues. In DNA form, the CDR3 reads TGTGCCAGCAGCGACCCGGGACTAGCGGGAGGCTCACAGTACTTC. It codes for CASSDPGLAGGSQYF.

Ten or more counts support this clonotype. The chain has TRBV7-9 and TRBJ2-7; D is unresolved. Germline V gene lookup returns CDR1 SEHNR and CDR2 FQNEAQ (reference sequence). Deletions cut 4 bases from V and 0 bases from J, with 4 bases between. The CDR3 loop spans 12 amino acids. The CDR3: CASSSYSYEQYF. The CDR3 DNA reads as TGTGCCAGCAGCTCCTACTCCTACGAGCAGTACTTC. The full variable domain, with the rest looked up from reference TRBV7-9 and TRBJ2-7, is DTGVSQNPRHKITKRGQNVTFRCDPISEHNRLYWYRQTLGQGPEFLTYFQNEAQLEKSRLLSDRFSAERPKGSFSTLEIQRTEQGDSAMYLCASSSYSYEQYFGPGTRLTVT.

The V gene is TRBV4-2, the J gene TRBJ1-5; D unresolved. This CDR3 spans 15 amino acids. V shed 5 bases and J shed 3 bases, with 14 bases lying between them. Germline loops: CDR1 LGHNA, CDR2 YNFKEQ. The CDR3 loop reads CASSTRGYDNQPQHF. CDR3 sequence (DNA): TGTGCCAGCAGCACCCGAGGGTATGACAATCAGCCCCAGCATTTT.

This clonotype occurred many times. The chain carries TRBV28 and TRBJ2-1; D is possibly TRBD2 (5 bases). Deletions cut 5 bases from V and 2 bases from J, with 13 bases between. This CDR3 has 15 amino acids. Germline assignment: CDR1 MDHEN and CDR2 SYDVKM. The CDR3 sequence: CASSPPAVTYNEQFF. CDR3 nucleotides: TGTGCCAGCAGTCCCCCAGCGGTTACCTACAATGAGCAGTTCTTC.

The chain recombines TRBV27 with TRBJ2-7, with D perhaps TRBD2 (6 bases). Between the trimmed V and J ends, which lost 4 bases and 1 base, there was a span of 11 bases. Germline V lookup: CDR1 MNHEY, CDR2 SMNVEV (reference sequence). The CDR3 extends over 14 amino acids. CDR3 loop: CASSSGGASYEQYF. In DNA form, the CDR3 reads TGTGCCAGCAGTTCCGGCGGGGCATCCTACGAGCAGTACTTC.

The rearrangement joins TRBV6-1 to TRBJ2-2, with 13 bases fitting TRBD2. This CDR3 region has 18 residues. The ends lost 6 bases at V and 4 bases at J; junction bases unmatched: 11. Germline loops: CDR1 MNHNS, CDR2 SASEGT. The CDR3 here is CASSRLGTSGTSTGELFF. CDR3 nucleotide sequence: TGTGCCAGCAGCCGACTCGGGACTAGCGGGACCTCCACCGGGGAGCTGTTTTTT.

This clonotype showed up just a few times. This may be a read error, as it is one base from a much larger clone. V usage is TRBV30 and J usage is TRBJ2-7; 7 bases are a match to TRBD2. Germline V gene sequence: CDR1 GTSNPN, CDR2 SVGIG (reference sequence). This CDR3 spans 13 amino acids. V gave up 5 bases and J gave up 7 bases; unmatched junction bases: 11. The CDR3, as DNA: TGTGCCTGGGAGCGGGAAGGTCCGGATGAGCAGTACTTC. As protein: CAWEREGPDEQYF.

Many counts were recorded for this clonotype. This chain joins TRBV20-1 and TRBJ2-7; TRBD2 is a possible D gene (6 bases). This CDR3 has 14 residues. The germline V gene encodes CDR1 DFQATT and CDR2 SNEGSKA (reference sequence). The V and J ends lost 5 bases and 3 bases respectively, with 17 bases between them. CDR3 in DNA: TGCAGTGCTTCCCGAGGGAGGCAGGACTACGAGCAGTACTTC. Translation: CSASRGRQDYEQYF.

Ten or more counts support this clonotype. The V and J genes are TRBV6-1 and TRBJ1-2, with 7 positions matching TRBD1. Germline CDR1 MNHNS, CDR2 SASEGT. This CDR3 is 15 amino acids long. The V segment lost 4 bases and the J segment 0 bases; nucleotides outside the gene matches: 5. The DNA for the CDR3 is TGTGCCAGCAGTGGGACACAGGGGTCTAACTATGGCTACACCTTC. It yields the protein CASSGTQGSNYGYTF.

This clonotype was counted many times. The chain is built from TRBV11-2 and TRBJ2-1, with TRBD1 as a possible D gene (6 bases). Trimming left V 6 bases short and J 0 bases short, with 18 bases between. Germline CDR1 is SGHAT and CDR2 is FQNNGV. The CDR3 sequence is 17 residues long. The CDR3 bases are TGTGCCAGCAGAGTCGGGACACCACAAAACTCCTACAATGAGCAGTTCTTC. This codes for CASRVGTPQNSYNEQFF.

The sample holds many counts of this clonotype. The rearrangement links TRBV27 to TRBJ2-1; tentatively, D is TRBD2 (5 bases). Germline CDR1 MNHEY, CDR2 SMNVEV (reference sequence). Trimming left V 5 bases short and J 4 bases short, with 12 bases between. The CDR3 runs to 14 residues. The DNA for the CDR3 is TGTGCCAGCAGTCTCAGCGGACCTTACAATGAGCAGTTCTTC. Residues: CASSLSGPYNEQFF.